The entry that follows covers one T cell receptor beta chain sequence. Its specificity is unknown. These data belong to a study of shared clonotypes between healthy human individuals. Whole-study context: For every donor, three CD4 naive, three CD4 memory, two CD8 naive and one CD8 memory plates were used.

CDR3 length: 14 residues. The V gene lost 1 base and the J gene lost 10 bases, with 14 bases spanning the gap. CDR1 is LNHDA and CDR2 is SQIVND in the germline V gene (reference sequence). Study-wide results and caveats: Since donors were few, the genetic and exposure-history diversity represented was limited. All-four-donor shared clonotypes had higher generation probabilities than non-shared clonotypes did.

The method was immunoSEQ multiplex PCR; TCRdb's version includes in-frame clones alone and lacks a portion of them. The sample lists over a million clones; around 76% were seen once. The sequencing input was memory CD4+ T cells sorted from blood. Subset meaning: CD45RA-negative fraction. The chain links TRBV19 to TRBJ2-1, with no clear D. The clonotype was recovered from a man between 18 and 35 years old in good health. CDR3 sequence: CASSIVGAIGEQFF. CDR3 nucleotide sequence: TGTGCCAGTAGTATAGTGGGTGCGATTGGGGAGCAGTTCTTC.